This TCR beta chain was sequenced for a study of T cells in narcolepsy. Study information: Enrolled donors included narcolepsy type 1 or type 2 patients and healthy controls.

TCRdb's copy holds only in-frame clones and misses some; the assay was immunoSEQ multiplex PCR. The sample holds 30,000 to 35,000 clones, approximately 78% seen once. General observations from the study: Blood of same and different patients, but not healthy controls, reportedly held recurring autoreactive clonotypes. Same-patient CSF and blood CD4+ T cell clonotypes included HCRT-specific and TRIB2-specific autoreactive ones. Autoreactive clone sequences were missing from some blood memory CD4+ repertoires.

Worth noting for this clone: Its antigen is not known.

The CDR3 is made up of 16 amino acids. CDR1 KGHSH and CDR2 LQKENI come from the germline V gene. Germline trimming cut 3 bases from V and 4 bases from J; bases unmatched to any gene: 7. The sample comprised CD45RA- memory CD4+ T cells from PBMCs. The source is a human donor with narcolepsy. The gene calls are TRBV18 and TRBJ2-1, with TRBD2 matching 9 bases. This CDR3 reads CASSPVSGSGYNEQFF. The CDR3, as DNA: TGTGCCAGCTCACCCGTTAGCGGGAGTGGTTACAATGAGCAGTTCTTC.